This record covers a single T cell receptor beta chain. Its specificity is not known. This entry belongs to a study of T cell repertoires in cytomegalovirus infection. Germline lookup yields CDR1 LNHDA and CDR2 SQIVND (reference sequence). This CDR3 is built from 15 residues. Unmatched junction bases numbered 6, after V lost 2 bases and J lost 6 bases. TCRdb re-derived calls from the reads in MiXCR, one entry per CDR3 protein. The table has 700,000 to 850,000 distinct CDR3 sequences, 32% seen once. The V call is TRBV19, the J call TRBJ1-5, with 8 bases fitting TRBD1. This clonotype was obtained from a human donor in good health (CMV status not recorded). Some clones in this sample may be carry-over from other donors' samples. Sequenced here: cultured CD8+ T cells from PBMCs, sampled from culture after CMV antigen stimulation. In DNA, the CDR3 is TGTGCCAGTAGTATATCAGGGGGCGCGTTTCAGCCCCAGCATTTT. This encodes CASSISGGAFQPQHF.